This passage covers 26 T cell receptor beta chains from one sample sequenced in a study of T cell responses to AZD1222 COVID-19 vaccine. Only in-frame clones appear in the TCRdb table, and some are missing; sequencing was by immunoSEQ multiplex PCR. Altogether approximately 110,000 clones are present, roughly 90% being singletons, with the ten largest covering roughly 4%. The material was peripheral blood, obtained on day 0 of AZD1222 vaccination. Receptors originate from an adult in good health.

This chain links TRBV27 with TRBJ2-1, with 11 bases identical to TRBD1. J gave up 6 bases and V 4 bases, and 8 bases lay outside the gene matches. Germline-derived CDR1 and CDR2 are MNHEY and SMNVEV (reference sequence). This CDR3 is 16 amino acids long. The CDR3 sequence is CASSSAGTGGPNEQFF. CDR3 nucleotides: TGTGCCAGCAGTTCCGCCGGGACAGGGGGACCCAATGAGCAGTTCTTC.

V usage is TRBV7-2 and J usage is TRBJ2-7; 9 nucleotides line up with TRBD2. This CDR3 comprises 13 residues. Per germline, CDR1 SGHTA and CDR2 FQGNSA. With V trimmed by 6 bases and J by 6 bases, 6 bases remained unmatched. The CDR3 DNA follows: TGTGCCAGCAGTTCTGGACTAGCGACCGAGCAGTACTTC. It is translated as CASSSGLATEQYF.

V is TRBV21-1 and J is TRBJ1-4; TRBD1 is the table's D call, not checked against the DNA. TRBV21-1 is tagged as a pseudogene. CDR3 length: 17 residues. CDR3 residues: CASRNGQYRRPERKLFF. CDR3 in DNA: TGTGCCAGCAGAAATGGACAGTACAGGCGTCCGGAACGAAAACTGTTTTTT.

This sequence joins TRBV6-5 and TRBJ1-3; D ambiguous. Germline CDR1 MNHEY, CDR2 SVGAGI. The CDR3 has 16 residues. The germline V and J ends were trimmed by 0 bases and 2 bases, with 11 bases remaining between them. CDR3 protein: CASSYSNEFTGNTIYF. CDR3 nucleotide sequence: TGTGCCAGCAGTTACTCGAACGAGTTCACTGGAAACACCATATATTTT.

V and J are TRBV7-9 and TRBJ2-1; either TRBD1 or TRBD2 may fit D (5 bases each). The CDR3 is 13 amino acids. Germline V gene data show CDR1 as SEHNR and CDR2 as FQNEAQ (reference sequence). Trimming shortened V by 1 base and J by 6 bases, and 7 bases separated the two germline ends. In DNA, the CDR3 is TGTGCCAGCAGCTTAGTCGGGGCCAATGAGCAGTTCTTC. The encoded protein is CASSLVGANEQFF.

The chain recombines TRBV18 with TRBJ1-5; 7 bases map to TRBD1. CDR1 is KGHSH, CDR2 LQKENI, per germline. J gave up 3 bases and V 5 bases, and 4 bases lay outside the gene matches. The CDR3 is 14 residues long. This CDR3 reads CASSLGQPNQPQHF. Written as DNA, the CDR3 is TGTGCCAGCTCATTGGGACAGCCCAATCAGCCCCAGCATTTT.

The rearrangement uses TRBV2 and TRBJ2-5; D might be TRBD1 or TRBD2, each matching 6 bases. The germline gives CDR1 SNHLY, CDR2 FYNNEI. The CDR3 length is 15 residues. The V end lost 6 bases, the J end lost 2 bases, and 16 bases lay between the germline ends. CDR3 residues: CASSLMEGHQETQYF. Written as DNA, the CDR3 is TGTGCCAGCAGCTTAATGGAGGGACATCAAGAGACCCAGTACTTC.

The chain carries TRBV10-3 and TRBJ2-2; unclear D gene. Germline lookup yields CDR1 ENHRY and CDR2 SYGVKD. The CDR3 spans 14 residues. Trimming removed 7 bases from V and 0 bases from J, with 9 bases in between. CDR3 protein: CAIKGSANTGELFF. The CDR3 DNA follows: TGTGCCATCAAGGGTTCCGCGAACACCGGGGAGCTGTTTTTT.

The rearrangement uses TRBV5-1 and TRBJ2-3; 12 bases fit TRBD2. Per germline, CDR1 SGHRS and CDR2 YFSETQ. The CDR3 loop spans 18 amino acids. J lost 4 bases, V lost 5 bases, and 14 bases had no gene match. The CDR3 reads CASSHPRLAGASADTQYF. CDR3 DNA: TGCGCCAGCAGTCACCCCCGACTAGCGGGAGCTAGCGCAGATACGCAGTATTTT.

This rearrangement joins TRBV9 to TRBJ2-1; no definite D call. V lost 3 bases, J lost 7 bases, and 14 bases lay in between. This CDR3 has 14 residues. Germline loops: CDR1 SGDLS, CDR2 YYNGEE. CDR3 in amino acids: CASSALMAFNEQFF. The CDR3 nucleotides are TGTGCCAGCAGCGCGTTGATGGCCTTTAATGAGCAGTTCTTC.

V usage is TRBV29-1 and J usage is TRBJ2-3; D call uncertain. Germline lookup yields CDR1 SQVTM and CDR2 ANQGSEA. This CDR3 spans 12 amino acids. Trimming stripped 6 bases from V and 2 bases from J, with 9 bases between. CDR3 region: CSVFAHTDTQYF. The CDR3 bases are TGCAGCGTATTCGCCCACACAGATACGCAGTATTTT.

V usage is TRBV27 and J usage is TRBJ2-2, with D possibly being TRBD2 (6 bases). CDR3 length: 16 residues. Deletions cut 6 bases from V and 2 bases from J, with 16 bases between. Germline CDR1 reads MNHEY; CDR2 reads SMNVEV (reference sequence). CDR3: CASSLIGTLNTGELFF. As DNA, the CDR3 is TGTGCCAGCAGCTTGATAGGGACTTTAAACACCGGGGAGCTGTTTTTT.

This clone was picked up one time. The chain combines TRBV4-3 with TRBJ1-1; D perhaps matches TRBD1 (6 bases). Trimming stripped 0 bases from V and 3 bases from J, with 17 bases between. Germline V gene lookup returns CDR1 LGHNA and CDR2 YSLEER. The CDR3 runs to 17 residues. The CDR3 sequence is CASSQEWMGAMDTEAFF. DNA of the CDR3: TGCGCCAGCAGCCAAGAGTGGATGGGGGCCATGGACACTGAAGCTTTCTTT.

The chain uses TRBV5-4 and TRBJ2-5; 9 bases are shared with TRBD1. V shed 3 bases, J shed 4 bases, and the junction held 4 bases outside the gene matches. This CDR3 region has 14 residues. Looked up from germline, CDR1 is SGHNT and CDR2 is YYREEE (reference sequence). This CDR3 is CASSSQGAVETQYF. The CDR3 nucleotides read TGTGCCAGCAGCTCACAGGGGGCTGTAGAGACCCAGTACTTC.

The chain carries TRBV28 and TRBJ1-1; D is unresolved. Germline lookup yields CDR1 MDHEN and CDR2 SYDVKM. The CDR3 loop spans 13 amino acids. With 3 bases removed from V and 1 base from J, the gap between germline ends came to 6 bases. The CDR3 DNA is TGTGCCAGCAGTTTTTCCAGGAACACTGAAGCTTTCTTT. Translation gives CASSFSRNTEAFF.

V is TRBV7-3 and J is TRBJ1-2; perhaps TRBD1 as D (5 bases). From germline, CDR1 is SGHTA and CDR2 FQGTGA. V was pared by 1 base and J by 7 bases, with 7 bases between. This CDR3 is 12 amino acids long. The CDR3 region has the DNA TGTGCCAGCAGCTTAAAAGGGGTTGGCTACACCTTC. It is translated as CASSLKGVGYTF.

The rearrangement links TRBV5-6 to TRBJ2-7, with D possibly being TRBD1 or TRBD2 (5 bases each). Germline CDR1 SGHDT, CDR2 YYEEEE. CDR3 size: 14 residues. V was cut by 0 bases and J by 5 bases, with 12 bases left in between. The CDR3 here is CASSLARGSDEQYF. The DNA of the CDR3 is TGTGCCAGCAGCTTGGCAAGGGGTAGCGACGAGCAGTACTTC.

V gene TRBV7-3 combines with J gene TRBJ2-1; 7 nucleotides align to TRBD2. The length of the CDR3 is 14 residues. Germline trimming cut 5 bases from V and 6 bases from J; bases unmatched to any gene: 7. Germline V gives CDR1 SGHTA, CDR2 FQGTGA. The CDR3 region has the DNA TGTGCCAGCAGCCCGGCACTAGCGAGCAATGAGCAGTTCTTC. Protein sequence: CASSPALASNEQFF.

The chain employs TRBV19 and TRBJ2-7, with TRBD2 matching over 8 bases. Germline V lookup: CDR1 LNHDA, CDR2 SQIVND (reference sequence). Trimming cost V 6 bases and J 3 bases; bases outside gene matches: 10. The CDR3 spans 15 residues. The DNA for the CDR3 is TGTGCCAGTAGCCCCGCCGGAGCGGGGGACTACGAGCAGTACTTC. This encodes CASSPAGAGDYEQYF. Complete variable domain (other parts from reference TRBV19 and TRBJ2-7): DGGITQSPKYLFRKEGQNVTLSCEQNLNHDAMYWYRQDPGQGLRLIYYSQIVNDFQKGDIAEGYSVSREKKESFPLTVTSAQKNPTAFYLCASSPAGAGDYEQYFGPGTRLTVT.

This sequence joins TRBV6-1 and TRBJ2-7; TRBD1 agrees at 8 bases. Germline V gene data show CDR1 as MNHNS and CDR2 as SASEGT. The CDR3 loop spans 15 amino acids. V dropped 3 bases and J dropped 2; count of bases not matched to a gene: 6. The CDR3 reads CASSDPGQAAYEQYF. The CDR3 coding sequence is TGTGCCAGCAGTGACCCGGGACAGGCGGCCTACGAGCAGTACTTC.

The V and J genes are TRBV6-2 or TRBV6-3 and TRBJ2-5; D not resolved. From germline, CDR1 is MNHEY and CDR2 SVGEGT. Trimming removed 2 bases from V and 3 bases from J, with 1 base in between. The CDR3 has 11 amino acids. The CDR3 reads CASSYEETQYF. The CDR3 DNA sequence: TGTGCCAGCAGTTACGAAGAGACCCAGTACTTC.

This clone was found a few times. The rearrangement uses TRBV7-8 and TRBJ1-5; D unresolved. Trimming pared 1 base from V and 4 bases from J, leaving 5 bases between. The CDR3 sequence is 13 residues long. The germline V gene has CDR1 SGHVS and CDR2 FQNEAQ. The CDR3 here is CASSLEENQPQHF. The CDR3 coding sequence is TGTGCCAGCAGCTTAGAGGAAAATCAGCCCCAGCATTTT.

V gene TRBV5-1 combines with J gene TRBJ2-3; D remains unclear. The CDR3 extends over 13 amino acids. The germline CDR1 and CDR2 sequences are SGHRS and YFSETQ. The V end lost 4 bases, the J end lost 2 bases, and 8 bases lay between the germline ends. CDR3 DNA: TGCGCCAGCAGCCACCCAGCCACAGATACGCAGTATTTT. Translating it yields CASSHPATDTQYF.

This chain connects TRBV10-1 to TRBJ2-1, with D possibly matching TRBD1 (6 bases). This CDR3 has 16 residues. V was shortened by 2 bases and J by 6 bases, with 17 bases between the two germline ends. From germline, CDR1 is WNHNN and CDR2 SYGVQD (reference sequence). As DNA, the CDR3 is TGCGCCAGCAGTGAGACACTGACAGGAGTTCGCAATGAGCAGTTCTTC. The encoded protein is CASSETLTGVRNEQFF.

This chain joins TRBV7-9 and TRBJ2-5; D is perhaps TRBD2 (5 bases). The V gene lost 11 bases and the J gene lost 2 bases, with 12 bases spanning the gap. The germline V gene has CDR1 SEHNR and CDR2 FQNEAQ (reference sequence). CDR3 length: 12 amino acids. CDR3 DNA: TGTGCCTCGTCCGGCGGGCAAGAGACCCAGTACTTC. Protein sequence: CASSGGQETQYF.

CDR3: CASSTNRATYGYTF. CDR3 bases: TGTGCCAGCAGTACGAACAGGGCGACCTATGGCTACACCTTC. The chain has TRBV6-2 or TRBV6-3 and TRBJ1-2; D may be TRBD1 (6 bases). Per germline, CDR1 MNHEY and CDR2 SVGEGT. The V and J ends lost 5 bases and 4 bases respectively, with 14 bases between them. The CDR3 is 14 amino acids.